The 12 T cell receptor beta chains reported below all come from one sample, sequenced in a study of human T cells and chemical hapten exposure. From the RACE reads, TCRdb called clonotypes with MiXCR, one entry per CDR3 protein. The table has tens of thousands of distinct CDR3 sequences, 6.5% to 10% seen once; the top ten hold roughly 3.8%. As for time point: patch test 2, 6 weeks after DPC sensitization. The treatment was: therapeutic diphenylcyclopropenone sensitization with weekly scalp DPC. The sequencing here drew on whole blood, taken in connection with sensitization to the hapten diphenylcyclopropenone (DPC). Every receptor here comes from a woman between 45 and 65 years old with alopecia areata. Some clones in this sample may be carry-over from other donors' samples.

The chain is built from TRBV25-1 and TRBJ2-7, with D perhaps matching TRBD2 (6 bases). The germline gives CDR1 MGHDK, CDR2 SYGVNS. The CDR3 sequence is 14 residues long. V was shortened by 7 bases and J by 2 bases, with 15 bases between the two germline ends. In DNA, the CDR3 is TGTGCCAGCACACCATCGGGACTCCCCTACGAGCAGTACTTC. It yields the protein CASTPSGLPYEQYF.

About this clonotype: A much larger clone differs from this one at a single base, so this may be a read error. J is TRBJ1-5 and V is TRBV2; the D is unclear. The CDR3 contains 13 residues. The germline gives CDR1 SNHLY, CDR2 FYNNEI. CDR3 protein: CATSELRDQPQHF. In DNA form, the CDR3 reads TGTGCCACCAGTGAATTAAGGGATCAGCCCCAGCATTTT.

V is TRBV12-3 or TRBV12-4 and J is TRBJ1-1; 9 bases agree with TRBD1. V shed 1 base, J shed 6 bases, and the junction held 6 bases outside the gene matches. The CDR3 loop spans 15 amino acids. CDR3 region: CASSLGDRVGPEAFF. The CDR3 nucleotides read TGTGCCAGCAGTTTAGGGGACAGGGTGGGACCTGAAGCTTTCTTT.

This clonotype occurred many times. The gene calls are TRBV13 and TRBJ1-6; D is ambiguous. Germline lookup yields CDR1 PRHDT and CDR2 FYEKMQ (reference sequence). Deletions cut 2 bases from V and 10 bases from J, with 9 bases between. The CDR3 sequence is 13 residues long. CDR3 residues: CASSLTASSPLHF. DNA for the CDR3: TGTGCCAGCAGCTTAACAGCCAGCTCACCCCTCCACTTT.

The V and J genes are TRBV20-1 and TRBJ2-6, with 16 bases lining up with TRBD2. The germline gives CDR1 DFQATT, CDR2 SNEGSKA (reference sequence). J was trimmed by 5 bases and V by 1 base; bases with no gene match: 5. The CDR3 spans 18 residues. The chain's CDR3 is CSARGGTSGRAWANVLTF. As DNA, the CDR3 is TGCAGTGCTAGAGGCGGGACTAGCGGGAGGGCCTGGGCCAACGTCCTGACTTTC.

The chain employs TRBV20-1 and TRBJ1-3; D uncertain. This CDR3 is built from 15 residues. The V end lost 1 base, the J end lost 0 bases, and 10 bases lay between the germline ends. The germline gives CDR1 DFQATT, CDR2 SNEGSKA (reference sequence). The CDR3 loop reads CSARGDGSSGNTIYF. DNA for the CDR3: TGCAGTGCTAGAGGAGATGGTAGCTCTGGAAACACCATATATTTT.

The chain carries TRBV29-1 and TRBJ2-6; possibly TRBD1 for D (5 bases). V lost 1 base and J lost 0, with 10 bases in between. Germline CDR1 and CDR2: SQVTM and ANQGSEA. The CDR3 is 16 residues long. The CDR3 sequence is CSVEGTGRSGANVLTF. The CDR3 region has the DNA TGCAGCGTTGAAGGAACAGGCCGCTCTGGGGCCAACGTCCTGACTTTC.

This clonotype was counted a few times. V gene TRBV7-6 combines with J gene TRBJ2-7; 9 nucleotides line up with TRBD1. Germline CDR1 is SGHVS and CDR2 is FNYEAQ. CDR3 size: 14 residues. V shed 5 bases, J shed 5 bases, and the junction held 7 bases outside the gene matches. CDR3 DNA sequence: TGTGCCAGCAGCGGTCCGGGACAGGGTAACGAGCAGTACTTC. Translated, it gives CASSGPGQGNEQYF. The variable domain in full, with the rest retrieved from reference TRBV7-6 and TRBJ2-7, is GAGVSQSPRYKVTKRGQDVALRCDPISGHVSLYWYRQALGQGPEFLTYFNYEAQQDKSGLPNDRFSAERPEGSISTLTIQRTEQRDSAMYRCASSGPGQGNEQYFGPGTRLTVT.

Only a few counts were recorded for this clonotype. The V gene is TRBV5-5, the J gene TRBJ2-7; D uncertain. Trimming cost V 0 bases and J 4 bases, with 14 bases left between them. CDR1 is SGHKS and CDR2 is YYEKEE in the germline V gene (reference sequence). This CDR3 is 15 amino acids long. The DNA of the CDR3 is TGTGCCAGCAGCTTGGAAGGGCTAGTTATGTACGAGCAGTACTTC. Protein: CASSLEGLVMYEQYF.

This clonotype was seen a handful of times. The chain is built from TRBV3-1 and TRBJ2-5, with 7 bases aligning to TRBD2. In germline, CDR1 is LGHDT, CDR2 YNNKEL (reference sequence). J was trimmed by 5 bases and V by 5 bases; bases with no gene match: 14. This CDR3 has 16 amino acids. CDR3 bases: TGTGCCAGCAGCTTTCAGCGAGCGGGGCCTAGGGAGACCCAGTACTTC. This gives the protein CASSFQRAGPRETQYF.

This clonotype has only a few counts. The chain joins TRBV10-3 to TRBJ2-3; 9 bases fit TRBD2. From germline, CDR1 is ENHRY and CDR2 SYGVKD. V lost 0 bases and J lost 0; bases outside the gene matches: 10. This CDR3 contains 19 residues. CDR3 in amino acids: CAISESGSGGPLSTDTQYF. The CDR3 DNA sequence: TGTGCCATCAGTGAGTCCGGAAGCGGGGGGCCTCTCAGCACAGATACGCAGTATTTT.

This clonotype was counted many times. The chain uses TRBV10-3 and TRBJ2-7; maybe TRBD2 (5 bases). V lost 6 bases to trimming and J lost 1 base, with 16 bases between them. Germline loops: CDR1 ENHRY, CDR2 SYGVKD. CDR3 length equals 15 residues. The CDR3 region is CAIRLAITSSYEQYF. The CDR3 nucleotides read TGTGCCATCAGGTTAGCGATCACTTCATCCTACGAGCAGTACTTC.